The entry that follows covers one TCR beta chain sequence. These data come from a study of blood T cell repertoires in COVID-19. The overall study: Sample material is recorded as cDNA or gDNA derived from T cells, B-cell-depleted T cells, or PBMCs.

Clones were sequenced by immunoSEQ multiplex PCR, and TCRdb holds only the in-frame ones, with some missing. The sample consists of around 67,000 clones, approximately 82% of them appearing once. The CDR3 contains 16 residues. Per germline, CDR1 LGHDT and CDR2 YNNKEL (reference sequence). Trimming shortened V by 4 bases and J by 3 bases, and 15 bases separated the two germline ends. The receptor was isolated from a man aged 45 to 65 with active COVID-19. V is TRBV3-1 (or the pseudogene TRBV3-2) and J is TRBJ1-4; D is possibly TRBD1 (6 bases). Sequencing was done on a sample of peripheral blood. In DNA, the CDR3 is TGTGCCAGCAGCCGATCCCCTGAGGGGGCTAATGAAAAACTGTTTTTT. Translation gives CASSRSPEGANEKLFF.